Listed below are T cell receptor beta chains from one sample, sequenced in a study of blood T cell repertoires in COVID-19. Generated by immunoSEQ multiplex PCR, the TCRdb table keeps only in-frame clones and is missing some. The data hold around 190,000 clones, with about 81% observed a single time. The sample consisted of peripheral blood. These receptors originate from a woman aged 55-70 years with COVID-19, enrolled during active disease. The CDR3 runs from the conserved cysteine through the conserved F or W. Each record gives: clone size, D gene, J gene, V gene, CDR3 protein, CDR3 DNA. D genes are given only for firm matches. The listing skips clone size in some rows; elsewhere it reads once, few, many or a size class.

clone_size: few; d_call: TRBD1; j_call: TRBJ1-2; v_call: TRBV2; cdr3_aa: CASRLTGTGITNYGYTF; cdr3_nt: TGTGCCAGCAGACTTACCGGGACAGGGATTACTAACTATGGCTACACCTTC
clone_size: -; d_call: TRBD1; j_call: TRBJ1-5; v_call: TRBV28; cdr3_aa: CASSVPRGLGQPQHF; cdr3_nt: TGTGCCAGCAGTGTACCCAGGGGGCTTGGACAGCCCCAGCATTTT
clone_size: -; d_call: TRBD1; j_call: TRBJ1-1; v_call: TRBV3-1/TRBV3-2; cdr3_aa: CASSEPGTDTEAFF; cdr3_nt: TGTGCCAGCAGCGAACCCGGGACAGATACTGAAGCTTTCTTT
clone_size: -; d_call: -; j_call: TRBJ1-2; v_call: TRBV28; cdr3_aa: CASSSQGRDFNYGYTF; cdr3_nt: TGTGCCAGCAGTTCCCAAGGGAGGGATTTTAACTATGGCTACACCTTC
clone_size: -; d_call: -; j_call: TRBJ2-3; v_call: TRBV18; cdr3_aa: CASSQSAQDTQYF; cdr3_nt: TGTGCCAGCTCGCAGTCCGCCCAGGATACGCAGTATTTT
clone_size: -; d_call: TRBD1; j_call: TRBJ2-7; v_call: TRBV24-1; cdr3_aa: CATSESGGASYEQYF; cdr3_nt: TGTGCCACCAGTGAGTCAGGGGGCGCCTCCTACGAGCAGTACTTC
clone_size: -; d_call: -; j_call: TRBJ2-1; v_call: TRBV6-1; cdr3_aa: CASSDLLYNEQFF; cdr3_nt: TGTGCCAGCAGTGACCTTTTATACAATGAGCAGTTCTTC
clone_size: -; d_call: -; j_call: TRBJ1-1; v_call: TRBV25-1; cdr3_aa: CASTLPRAEGTEAFF; cdr3_nt: TGTGCCAGCACACTACCTCGAGCAGAGGGCACTGAAGCTTTCTTT
clone_size: -; d_call: TRBD2; j_call: TRBJ2-5; v_call: TRBV7-9; cdr3_aa: CASSPRRAGGQETQYF; cdr3_nt: TGTGCCAGCAGCCCCCGTCGGGCGGGGGGGCAAGAGACCCAGTACTTC
clone_size: -; d_call: -; j_call: TRBJ2-5; v_call: TRBV10-1; cdr3_aa: CAKAKGVQYF; cdr3_nt: TGCGCTAAAGCAAAGGGGGTCCAGTACTTC
clone_size: -; d_call: TRBD1; j_call: TRBJ1-2; v_call: TRBV7-8; cdr3_aa: CASSYDRGRGYTF; cdr3_nt: TGTGCCAGCAGCTACGACAGGGGCCGAGGCTACACCTTC
clone_size: -; d_call: -; j_call: TRBJ2-7; v_call: TRBV30; cdr3_aa: CAWERQGLPYEQYF; cdr3_nt: TGTGCCTGGGAGAGACAGGGACTTCCCTACGAGCAGTACTTC
clone_size: -; d_call: TRBD2; j_call: TRBJ2-1; v_call: TRBV4-1; cdr3_aa: CASSQGLLAGDEQFF; cdr3_nt: TGCGCCAGCAGCCAAGGTTTACTAGCGGGAGATGAGCAGTTCTTC
clone_size: -; d_call: TRBD1; j_call: TRBJ1-2; v_call: TRBV15; cdr3_aa: CATSTRTGMQGGYTF; cdr3_nt: TGTGCCACCAGCACTCGGACAGGGATGCAGGGTGGCTACACCTTC
clone_size: -; d_call: TRBD1; j_call: TRBJ1-1; v_call: TRBV11-2; cdr3_aa: CASSLPTGGLGEAFF; cdr3_nt: TGTGCCAGCAGCTTACCTACAGGGGGCTTGGGTGAAGCTTTCTTT
clone_size: -; d_call: -; j_call: TRBJ1-3; v_call: TRBV18; cdr3_aa: CASSQNWGLSGNTIYF; cdr3_nt: TGTGCCAGCTCACAGAACTGGGGCCTATCTGGAAACACCATATATTTT
clone_size: once; d_call: -; j_call: TRBJ2-7; v_call: TRBV29-1; cdr3_aa: CSVREGGGEQYF; cdr3_nt: TGCAGCGTTAGGGAGGGAGGGGGTGAGCAGTACTTC
clone_size: few; d_call: TRBD2; j_call: TRBJ2-3; v_call: TRBV7-2; cdr3_aa: CASSLGLGTSQNTQYF; cdr3_nt: TGTGCCAGCAGCTTAGGACTCGGGACTAGTCAAAATACGCAGTATTTT
clone_size: -; d_call: -; j_call: TRBJ1-1; v_call: TRBV5-4; cdr3_aa: CASSPPTGLNTEAFF; cdr3_nt: TGTGCCAGCAGCCCCCCCACAGGGTTGAACACTGAAGCTTTCTTT
clone_size: -; d_call: TRBD1; j_call: TRBJ2-3; v_call: TRBV24-1; cdr3_aa: CATSDAGTGHTDTQYF; cdr3_nt: TGTGCCACCAGTGACGCCGGGACAGGGCACACAGATACGCAGTATTTT
clone_size: -; d_call: -; j_call: TRBJ1-2; v_call: TRBV10-3; cdr3_aa: CAISGGPVGGGYTF; cdr3_nt: TGTGCCATCAGCGGTGGCCCCGTGGGGGGTGGCTACACCTTC
clone_size: -; d_call: TRBD2; j_call: TRBJ2-3; v_call: TRBV5-1; cdr3_aa: CASSFSGGADTQYF; cdr3_nt: TGCGCCAGCAGCTTCAGCGGGGGGGCTGATACGCAGTATTTT
clone_size: -; d_call: TRBD2; j_call: TRBJ2-1; v_call: TRBV27; cdr3_aa: CASSSGTSGKEQFF; cdr3_nt: TGTGCCAGCAGTTCCGGGACTAGCGGGAAGGAGCAGTTCTTC
clone_size: -; d_call: TRBD1; j_call: TRBJ2-7; v_call: TRBV5-6; cdr3_aa: CASSLGQGYYEQYF; cdr3_nt: TGTGCCAGCAGCTTAGGACAGGGATACTACGAGCAGTACTTC
clone_size: once; d_call: TRBD2; j_call: TRBJ2-2; v_call: TRBV7-3; cdr3_aa: CASSPHSGTDTGELFF; cdr3_nt: TGTGCCAGCAGCCCCCATAGCGGGACCGACACCGGGGAGCTGTTTTTT
clone_size: -; d_call: TRBD1; j_call: TRBJ1-1; v_call: TRBV19; cdr3_aa: CASSIRSRGAEAFF; cdr3_nt: TGTGCCAGTAGTATCCGAAGCAGGGGGGCTGAAGCTTTCTTT
clone_size: -; d_call: TRBD1; j_call: TRBJ2-1; v_call: TRBV4-1; cdr3_aa: CASSQMGQRRQFF; cdr3_nt: TGCGCCAGCAGCCAAATGGGACAGCGAAGGCAGTTCTTC
clone_size: -; d_call: -; j_call: TRBJ1-6; v_call: TRBV5-4; cdr3_aa: CASSRYRESSPLHF; cdr3_nt: TGTGCCAGCAGCCGGTACAGGGAGTCGTCACCCCTCCACTTT
clone_size: -; d_call: -; j_call: TRBJ2-1; v_call: TRBV19; cdr3_aa: CASSFIRGNEQFF; cdr3_nt: TGTGCCAGTAGTTTCATCAGGGGCAATGAGCAGTTCTTC